This T cell receptor (beta chain) was captured by sequencing in a study of T cell responses to AZD1222 COVID-19 vaccine (dated by TCRdb to about 2021). About the full investigation: AZD1222 recipients whose second dose came at about 4 weeks and those whose second dose came at about 12 weeks were combined into one group, since spike-specific TCR depth and breadth did not differ between the two schedules. A total of approximately 240 trial participants underwent TCR sequencing, of whom some 200 had received two doses of AZD1222 and around 26 had received two doses of the MenACWY control vaccine. Trial participants were enrolled by age into subgroups of 18-55, 56-69 and 70-plus years, and around 140, 26 and 57 TCR-sequenced participants, respectively, were included in these subgroups.

The germline ends are 8 bases apart after V is trimmed by 0 bases and J by 2 bases. Inclusive of the bounding cysteine and phenylalanine, the CDR3 is 15 residues long. The sequence is cut down to CDR3 DNA, 45 bases in frame from base 1. According to the germline V gene, CDR1 reads SGHTA and CDR2 reads FQGNSA. Interpreted using the paper, the time point label stands for: baseline before first vaccination. Vaccinee samples were obtained from the UK trials COV001 and COV002, which included a single-blind randomized controlled phase 2/3 trial of AZD1222 (ChAdOx1 nCoV-19) in healthy adults. For TCRbeta chain sequencing, PBMC samples were collected from trial participants at day 0 and at day 28 after the second dose. As for this clone: The antigen it recognizes is unknown. No base qualities exist here, and no much larger clone lies one base off it.

Paper-wide results and their limitations: The whole spike protein was spanned by vaccine-associated CD4 TCRs, and dominant responses were seen in regions 160-218 and 743-854. Participants were mostly white British and included more females than males, and it was suggested by the authors that clonal diversity may have been underestimated. Conclusions about previously exposed vaccinees are limited because only a handful of AZD1222 recipients were SARS-CoV-2 seropositive at baseline. Because no day 14 peak-response samples were available, repertoires were characterized only after the peak T cell response. The 56-69-year group was small, and its depth increase did not reach significance, likely because of low power. After two AZD1222 doses, spike-specific TCR breadth and depth were significantly higher than at day 0 and than in MenACWY recipients. Reportedly, almost half of the unique spike-specific TCRs recognized epitopes lying outside the regions that are mutated in the B.1.351 and B.1.1.7 variants.

The CDR3 regions of human TCRbeta chains were analyzed by immunosequencing. The paper's processing steps were these. Repertoire TCRs were matched against a reference library of SARS-CoV-2-specific TCRs generated with the MIRA antigen-specificity platform. Breadth was defined as the fraction of unique TCRs that were SARS-CoV-2-associated, and depth was defined as the fraction of total T cells that were SARS-CoV-2-associated. Using the MIRA data, each spike-specific TCR was mapped to the spike region that the TCR reacts to and placed in a CD4 or CD8 class. Log10-transformed breadth and depth values were compared by one-way ANOVA with Sidak's multiple comparisons tests. TCRdb re-hosts the immuneACCESS table, in-frame sequences only. Its copies lack some clones; in the studies checked, an unresolved V gene accounts for under half of them, and the cause for the rest is not known. V and J calls and clone size come straight from that table; D and trimming were deduced from the DNA. This sample comprises over 110,000 clones, approximately 90% of them detected only once. In total, the top ten clones hold about 5.9% of the sample.

Material: peripheral blood, obtained on day 0 of AZD1222 vaccination. The chain uses TRBV7-2 and TRBJ1-3, and the D gene may be TRBD1, 5 bases matching. The source of this sequence is an adult in good health. This receptor has the CDR3 CASSLAAGPGNTIYF. At the DNA level, the sequence is TGTGCCAGCAGCTTAGCGGCGGGACCTGGAAACACCATATATTTT. This CDR3, with the reference TRBV7-2 and TRBJ1-3 proteins standing in past its ends, gives the full variable domain GAGVSQSPSNKVTEKGKDVELRCDPISGHTALYWYRQSLGQGLEFLIYFQGNSAPDKSGLPSDRFSAERTGGSVSTLTIQRTQQEDSAVYLCASSLAAGPGNTIYFGEGSWLTVV.